These T cell receptor beta chains were read from a single sample in a study of response to subunit inactivated influenza vaccine. TCRdb re-derived calls from the RT-PCR reads in MiXCR, one entry per CDR3 protein. The table has under 950,000 distinct CDR3 sequences, 21% seen once. Here the sequenced sample was PBMCs from blood, taken roughly 5 days after vaccination. The receptor set was obtained from a man over 45 who received an inactivated influenza vaccine. The CDR3 runs from the conserved cysteine through the conserved F or W. The order of the fields is V gene, clone size, D gene, J gene, CDR3 DNA, CDR3 protein. The D gene is left open where the match is weak. Rows give clone size only sometimes, using once, few, many, or a class for an expanded clone.

v_gene: TRBV14; abundance: NA; d_gene: NA; j_gene: TRBJ2-7; CDR3nt: TGTGCCAGCAGCCAGGGATACGGACAGTACTTC; CDR3aa: CASSQGYGQYF
v_gene: TRBV12-3/TRBV12-4; abundance: many; d_gene: NA; j_gene: TRBJ2-7; CDR3nt: TGTGCCAGCAGTTTGGGGGCGGAGCAGTACTTC; CDR3aa: CASSLGAEQYF
v_gene: TRBV30; abundance: NA; d_gene: TRBD2; j_gene: TRBJ2-5; CDR3nt: TGTGCCTGGGGTCCCGGGGGGTGGATTGGGGAGACCCAGTACTTC; CDR3aa: CAWGPGGWIGETQYF
v_gene: TRBV13; abundance: NA; d_gene: TRBD2; j_gene: TRBJ2-1; CDR3nt: TGTGCCAGCAGCTTAGAGGCGGGAGTCACCTACAATGAGCAGTTCTTC; CDR3aa: CASSLEAGVTYNEQFF
v_gene: TRBV12-3/TRBV12-4; abundance: NA; d_gene: NA; j_gene: TRBJ2-1; CDR3nt: TGTGCCAGCAGTGAGTTGCGGCTGAGCTCCTACAATGAGCAGTTCTTC; CDR3aa: CASSELRLSSYNEQFF
v_gene: TRBV20-1; abundance: NA; d_gene: NA; j_gene: TRBJ2-7; CDR3nt: TGCAGTGCTTCCTTACGTGGTAGACACGCGTCCTCCTACGAGCAGTACTTC; CDR3aa: CSASLRGRHASSYEQYF
v_gene: TRBV12-3/TRBV12-4; abundance: NA; d_gene: TRBD2; j_gene: TRBJ2-1; CDR3nt: TGTGCCAGCAGGCCGACTAGCGGGTTCTACAATGAGCAGTTCTTC; CDR3aa: CASRPTSGFYNEQFF
v_gene: TRBV5-1; abundance: many; d_gene: NA; j_gene: TRBJ1-2; CDR3nt: TGCGCCAGCAGCTTGGTGACTAACTATGGCTACACCTTC; CDR3aa: CASSLVTNYGYTF
v_gene: TRBV12-3/TRBV12-4; abundance: few; d_gene: NA; j_gene: TRBJ1-2; CDR3nt: TGTGCCAGCAGTTCCACATCCGGAGGGCCCTATGGCTACACCTTC; CDR3aa: CASSSTSGGPYGYTF
v_gene: TRBV12-3/TRBV12-4; abundance: NA; d_gene: NA; j_gene: TRBJ1-5; CDR3nt: TGTGCCAGCAGTTTGGTCCCAGGAACCCAGCATTTT; CDR3aa: CASSLVPGTQHF
v_gene: TRBV2; abundance: NA; d_gene: NA; j_gene: TRBJ2-5; CDR3nt: TGTGCCAGCATAGGTTGGGAGAATGCTCAGTACTTC; CDR3aa: CASIGWENAQYF
v_gene: TRBV2; abundance: once; d_gene: NA; j_gene: TRBJ2-5; CDR3nt: TGTGCCAGCAAGAGGACGGGTGGGGAGACCCAGTACTTC; CDR3aa: CASKRTGGETQYF
v_gene: TRBV4-3; abundance: NA; d_gene: TRBD1; j_gene: TRBJ2-1; CDR3nt: TGCGCCAGCAGCCAAGTTACGGGACAGGGGCAAGATGAGCAGTTCTTC; CDR3aa: CASSQVTGQGQDEQFF
v_gene: TRBV20-1; abundance: few; d_gene: TRBD2; j_gene: TRBJ2-3; CDR3nt: TGCAGTGCTCCGACTAGCGGGAGAGTCACAGATACGCAGTATTTT; CDR3aa: CSAPTSGRVTDTQYF
v_gene: TRBV7-2; abundance: many; d_gene: NA; j_gene: TRBJ2-7; CDR3nt: TGTGCCAGCAGCTTAGTAGAAGGGGCCTACGAGCAGTACTTC; CDR3aa: CASSLVEGAYEQYF
v_gene: TRBV10-3; abundance: NA; d_gene: NA; j_gene: TRBJ2-7; CDR3nt: TGTGCCATCGGTAGGTCGGAGGCCTCCTACGAGCAGTACTTC; CDR3aa: CAIGRSEASYEQYF
v_gene: TRBV12-3/TRBV12-4; abundance: NA; d_gene: TRBD2; j_gene: TRBJ2-3; CDR3nt: TGTGCCAGCATAAGCGGGGGGGCGAACACAGATACGCAGTATTTT; CDR3aa: CASISGGANTDTQYF
v_gene: TRBV10-3; abundance: many; d_gene: TRBD1; j_gene: TRBJ2-7; CDR3nt: TGTGCCATCAGTGTTACCGGGACAGGGCGCCAAACCTACGAGCAGTACTTC; CDR3aa: CAISVTGTGRQTYEQYF
v_gene: TRBV7-2; abundance: NA; d_gene: NA; j_gene: TRBJ2-6; CDR3nt: TGTGCCAGCAGCTTAGCGTTCGGACAGGCCAACGTCCTGACTTTC; CDR3aa: CASSLAFGQANVLTF
v_gene: TRBV5-1; abundance: NA; d_gene: TRBD2; j_gene: TRBJ2-1; CDR3nt: TGCGCCAGCAGCTTGAGTAGCGGGAGACTGTGGTTCTTC; CDR3aa: CASSLSSGRLWFF
v_gene: TRBV9; abundance: NA; d_gene: TRBD1; j_gene: TRBJ2-6; CDR3nt: TGTGCCTCTAAGGGACAGTCCTCCTCTGGGGCCAACGTCCTGACTTTC; CDR3aa: CASKGQSSSGANVLTF
v_gene: TRBV29-1; abundance: many; d_gene: NA; j_gene: TRBJ2-7; CDR3nt: TGCAGCGGGGGGACACCGTACGAGCAGTACTTC; CDR3aa: CSGGTPYEQYF